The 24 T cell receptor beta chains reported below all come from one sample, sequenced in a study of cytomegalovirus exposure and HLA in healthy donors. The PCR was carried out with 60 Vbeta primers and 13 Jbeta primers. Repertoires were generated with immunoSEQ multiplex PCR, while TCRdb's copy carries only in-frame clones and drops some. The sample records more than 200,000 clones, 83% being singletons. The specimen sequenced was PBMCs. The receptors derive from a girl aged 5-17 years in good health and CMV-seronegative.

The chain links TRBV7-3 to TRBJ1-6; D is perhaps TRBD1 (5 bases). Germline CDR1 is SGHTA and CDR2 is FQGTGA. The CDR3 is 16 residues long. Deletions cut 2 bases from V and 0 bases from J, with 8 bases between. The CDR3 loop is CASSLQGRSYNSPLHF. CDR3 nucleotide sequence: TGTGCCAGCAGCTTACAGGGCCGCTCCTATAATTCACCCCTCCACTTT. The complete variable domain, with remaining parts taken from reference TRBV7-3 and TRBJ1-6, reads GAGVSQTPSNKVTEKGKYVELRCDPISGHTALYWYRQSLGQGPEFLIYFQGTGAADDSGLPNDRFFAVRPEGSVSTLKIQRTERGDSAVYLCASSLQGRSYNSPLHFGNGTRLTVT.

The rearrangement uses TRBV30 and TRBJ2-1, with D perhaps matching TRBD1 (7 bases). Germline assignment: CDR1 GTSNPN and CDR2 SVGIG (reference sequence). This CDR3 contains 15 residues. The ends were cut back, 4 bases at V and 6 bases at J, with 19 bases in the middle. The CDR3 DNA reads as TGTGCCTGGAAGAGGGGGCGGACTACTAGCAATGAGCAGTTCTTC. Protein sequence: CAWKRGRTTSNEQFF.

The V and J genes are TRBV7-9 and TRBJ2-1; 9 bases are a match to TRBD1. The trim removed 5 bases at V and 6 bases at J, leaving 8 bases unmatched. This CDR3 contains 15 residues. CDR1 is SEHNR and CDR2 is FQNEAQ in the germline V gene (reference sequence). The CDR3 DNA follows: TGTGCCAGCAGCGCCGGGACAGGGTTTATCAATGAGCAGTTCTTC. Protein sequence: CASSAGTGFINEQFF. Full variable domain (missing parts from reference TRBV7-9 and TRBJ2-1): DTGVSQNPRHKITKRGQNVTFRCDPISEHNRLYWYRQTLGQGPEFLTYFQNEAQLEKSRLLSDRFSAERPKGSFSTLEIQRTEQGDSAMYLCASSAGTGFINEQFFGPGTRLTVL.

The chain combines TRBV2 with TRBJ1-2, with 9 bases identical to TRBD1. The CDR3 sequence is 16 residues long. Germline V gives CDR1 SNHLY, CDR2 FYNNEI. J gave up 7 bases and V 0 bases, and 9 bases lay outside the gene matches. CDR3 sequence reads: CASSEADGGQGSGYTF. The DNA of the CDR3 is TGTGCCAGCAGTGAAGCGGACGGGGGACAGGGAAGTGGCTACACCTTC. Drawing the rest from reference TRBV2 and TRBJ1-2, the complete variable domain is EPEVTQTPSHQVTQMGQEVILRCVPISNHLYFYWYRQILGQKVEFLVSFYNNEISEKSEIFDDQFSVERPDGSNFTLKIRSTKLEDSAMYFCASSEADGGQGSGYTFGSGTRLTVV.

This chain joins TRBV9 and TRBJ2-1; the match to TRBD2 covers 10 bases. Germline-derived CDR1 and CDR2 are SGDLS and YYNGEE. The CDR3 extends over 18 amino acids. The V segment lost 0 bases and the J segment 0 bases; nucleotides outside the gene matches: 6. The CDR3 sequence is CASSVEAGGLVSYNEQFF. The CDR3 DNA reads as TGTGCCAGCAGCGTAGAAGCGGGGGGGTTAGTCTCCTACAATGAGCAGTTCTTC.

The CDR3 spells CASTNLMGQPVPPYGYTF. The CDR3 DNA is TGTGCCAGCACTAACCTCATGGGACAGCCCGTACCCCCTTATGGCTACACCTTC. The chain links TRBV28 to TRBJ1-2; 7 bases are shared with TRBD1. CDR3 size: 18 residues. Germline CDR1 is MDHEN and CDR2 is SYDVKM. With 7 bases clipped from V and 5 bases from J, the junction kept 22 bases outside the gene matches.

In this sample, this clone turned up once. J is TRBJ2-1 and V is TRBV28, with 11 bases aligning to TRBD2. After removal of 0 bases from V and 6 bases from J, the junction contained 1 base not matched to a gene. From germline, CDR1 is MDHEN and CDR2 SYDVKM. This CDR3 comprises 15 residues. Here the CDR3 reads CASSLWTSGTNEQFF. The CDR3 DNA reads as TGTGCCAGCAGTTTATGGACTAGCGGGACCAATGAGCAGTTCTTC. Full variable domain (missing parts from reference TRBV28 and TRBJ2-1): DVKVTQSSRYLVKRTGEKVFLECVQDMDHENMFWYRQDPGLGLRLIYFSYDVKMKEKGDIPEGYSVSREKKERFSLILESASTNQTSMYLCASSLWTSGTNEQFFGPGTRLTVL.

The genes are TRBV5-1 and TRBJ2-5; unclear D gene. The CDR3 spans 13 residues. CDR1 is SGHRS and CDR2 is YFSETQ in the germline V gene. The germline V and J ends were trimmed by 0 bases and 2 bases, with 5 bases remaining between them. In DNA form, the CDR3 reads TGCGCCAGCAGCTTGGAACATCAAGAGACCCAGTACTTC. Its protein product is CASSLEHQETQYF. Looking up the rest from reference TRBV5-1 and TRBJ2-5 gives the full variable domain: KAGVTQTPRYLIKTRGQQVTLSCSPISGHRSVSWYQQTPGQGLQFLFEYFSETQRNKGNFPGRFSGRQFSNSRSEMNVSTLELGDSALYLCASSLEHQETQYFGPGTRLLVL.

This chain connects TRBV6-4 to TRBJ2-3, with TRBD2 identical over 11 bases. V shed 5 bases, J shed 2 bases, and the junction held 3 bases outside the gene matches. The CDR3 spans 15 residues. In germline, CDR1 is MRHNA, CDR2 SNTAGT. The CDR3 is CASSSTSGDTDTQYF. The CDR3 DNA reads TGTGCCAGCAGTTCGACTAGCGGGGACACAGATACGCAGTATTTT.

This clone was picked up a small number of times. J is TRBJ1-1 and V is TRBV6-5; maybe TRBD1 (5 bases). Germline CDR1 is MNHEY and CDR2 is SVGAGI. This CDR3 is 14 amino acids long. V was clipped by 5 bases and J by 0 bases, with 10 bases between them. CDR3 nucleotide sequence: TGTGCCAGCAGTACGGGGGGTATGAACACTGAAGCTTTCTTT. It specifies CASSTGGMNTEAFF.

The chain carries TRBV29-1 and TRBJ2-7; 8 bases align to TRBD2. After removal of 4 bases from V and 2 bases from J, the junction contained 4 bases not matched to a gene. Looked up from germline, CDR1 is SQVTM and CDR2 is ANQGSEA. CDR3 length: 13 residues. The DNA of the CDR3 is TGCAGCGTTGCAGCGGGGGTTACCTACGAGCAGTACTTC. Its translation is CSVAAGVTYEQYF.

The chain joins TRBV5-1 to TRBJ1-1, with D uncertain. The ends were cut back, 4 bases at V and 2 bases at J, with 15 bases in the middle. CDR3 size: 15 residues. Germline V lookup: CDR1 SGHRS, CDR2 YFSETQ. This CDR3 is CASSALLTANTEAFF. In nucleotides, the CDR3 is TGCGCCAGCAGCGCGTTACTTACAGCTAACACTGAAGCTTTCTTT.

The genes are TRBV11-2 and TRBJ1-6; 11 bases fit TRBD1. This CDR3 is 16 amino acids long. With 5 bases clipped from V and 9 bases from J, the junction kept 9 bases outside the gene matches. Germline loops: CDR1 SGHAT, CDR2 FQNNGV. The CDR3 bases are TGTGCCAGCAGCGTAGCGGGGACAGGGGGTCGTTCACCCCTCCACTTT. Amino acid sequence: CASSVAGTGGRSPLHF.

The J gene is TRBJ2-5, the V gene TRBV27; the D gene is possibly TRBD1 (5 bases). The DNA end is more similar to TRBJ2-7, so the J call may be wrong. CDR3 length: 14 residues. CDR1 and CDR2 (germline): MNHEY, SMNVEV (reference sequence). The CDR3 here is CASSLKGPIHEQYF. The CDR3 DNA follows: TGTGCCAGCAGTTTAAAGGGGCCAATTCACGAGCAGTACTTC.

Here the CDR3 reads CASSHGTGGTEAFF. CDR3 nucleotide sequence: TGTGCCAGCAGCCACGGGACAGGGGGCACTGAAGCTTTCTTT. The chain carries TRBV7-9 and TRBJ1-1; 11 bases align to TRBD1. The germline CDR1 and CDR2 sequences are SEHNR and FQNEAQ (reference sequence). Trimming cost V 5 bases and J 4 bases; bases outside gene matches: 3. This CDR3 region has 14 residues.

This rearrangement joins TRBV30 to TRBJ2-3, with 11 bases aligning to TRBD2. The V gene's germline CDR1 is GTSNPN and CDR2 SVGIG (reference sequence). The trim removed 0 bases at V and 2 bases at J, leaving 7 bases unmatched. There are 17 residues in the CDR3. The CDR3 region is CAWSVLRTSGYTDTQYF. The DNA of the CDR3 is TGTGCCTGGAGTGTACTTAGGACTAGCGGGTACACAGATACGCAGTATTTT.

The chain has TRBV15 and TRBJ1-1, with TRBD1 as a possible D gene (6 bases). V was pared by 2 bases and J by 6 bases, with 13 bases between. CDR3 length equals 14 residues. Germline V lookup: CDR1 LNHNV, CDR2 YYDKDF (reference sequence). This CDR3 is CATSRFDRTPEAFF. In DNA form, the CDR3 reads TGTGCCACCAGCAGATTCGACAGGACTCCTGAAGCTTTCTTT.

CDR3 residues: CASSQDGSGIIYEQYF. CDR3 bases: TGTGCCAGCAGCCAAGATGGGAGCGGGATAATCTACGAGCAGTACTTC. The gene calls are TRBV4-2 and TRBJ2-5; 7 bases line up with TRBD2. The J call is in doubt because the DNA end fits TRBJ2-7 better. Per germline, CDR1 LGHNA and CDR2 YNFKEQ. The CDR3 covers 16 residues.

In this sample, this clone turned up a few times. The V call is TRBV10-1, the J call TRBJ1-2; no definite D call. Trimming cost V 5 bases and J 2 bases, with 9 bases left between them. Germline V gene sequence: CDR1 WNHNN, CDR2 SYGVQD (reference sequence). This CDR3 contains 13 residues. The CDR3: CASSKGRNYGYTF. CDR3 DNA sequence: TGCGCCAGCAGTAAAGGCAGGAACTATGGCTACACCTTC.

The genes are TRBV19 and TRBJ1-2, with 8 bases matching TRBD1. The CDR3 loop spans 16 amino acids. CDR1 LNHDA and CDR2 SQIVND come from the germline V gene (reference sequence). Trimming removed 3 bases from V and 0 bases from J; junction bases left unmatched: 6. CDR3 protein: CASSMEGTGANYGYTF. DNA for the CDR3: TGTGCCAGTAGTATGGAGGGGACAGGAGCTAACTATGGCTACACCTTC.

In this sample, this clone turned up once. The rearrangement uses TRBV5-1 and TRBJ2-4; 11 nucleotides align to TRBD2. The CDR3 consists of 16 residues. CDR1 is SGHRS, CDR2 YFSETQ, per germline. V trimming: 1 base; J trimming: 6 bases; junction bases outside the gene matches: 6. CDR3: CASSLIGTSGGNIQYF. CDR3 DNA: TGCGCCAGCAGCTTGATTGGGACTAGCGGCGGAAACATTCAGTACTTC. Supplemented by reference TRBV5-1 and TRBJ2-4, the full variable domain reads KAGVTQTPRYLIKTRGQQVTLSCSPISGHRSVSWYQQTPGQGLQFLFEYFSETQRNKGNFPGRFSGRQFSNSRSEMNVSTLELGDSALYLCASSLIGTSGGNIQYFGAGTRLSVL.

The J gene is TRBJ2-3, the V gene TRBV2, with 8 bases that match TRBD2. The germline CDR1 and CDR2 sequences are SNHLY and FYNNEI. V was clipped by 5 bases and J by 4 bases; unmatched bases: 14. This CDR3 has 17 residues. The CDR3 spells CASSRSSGFPAADTQYF. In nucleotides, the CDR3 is TGTGCCAGCAGTCGGTCTAGCGGGTTCCCTGCCGCAGATACGCAGTATTTT.

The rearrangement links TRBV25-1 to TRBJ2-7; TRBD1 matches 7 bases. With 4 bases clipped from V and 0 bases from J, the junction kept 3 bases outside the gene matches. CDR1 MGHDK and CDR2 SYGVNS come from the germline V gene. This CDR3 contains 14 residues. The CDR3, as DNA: TGTGCCAGCAGTGGGACAGGCTTCTCCTACGAGCAGTACTTC. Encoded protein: CASSGTGFSYEQYF.

The CDR3 sequence is CASRGQPTRYSNEQFF. DNA of the CDR3: TGTGCCAGCAGGGGCCAACCCACCCGGTACAGCAATGAGCAGTTCTTC. The chain carries TRBV25-1 and TRBJ2-1; D gene unclear. Germline CDR1 MGHDK, CDR2 SYGVNS. Trimming removed 6 bases at V and 6 bases at J, with 21 bases between. The CDR3 spans 16 residues.